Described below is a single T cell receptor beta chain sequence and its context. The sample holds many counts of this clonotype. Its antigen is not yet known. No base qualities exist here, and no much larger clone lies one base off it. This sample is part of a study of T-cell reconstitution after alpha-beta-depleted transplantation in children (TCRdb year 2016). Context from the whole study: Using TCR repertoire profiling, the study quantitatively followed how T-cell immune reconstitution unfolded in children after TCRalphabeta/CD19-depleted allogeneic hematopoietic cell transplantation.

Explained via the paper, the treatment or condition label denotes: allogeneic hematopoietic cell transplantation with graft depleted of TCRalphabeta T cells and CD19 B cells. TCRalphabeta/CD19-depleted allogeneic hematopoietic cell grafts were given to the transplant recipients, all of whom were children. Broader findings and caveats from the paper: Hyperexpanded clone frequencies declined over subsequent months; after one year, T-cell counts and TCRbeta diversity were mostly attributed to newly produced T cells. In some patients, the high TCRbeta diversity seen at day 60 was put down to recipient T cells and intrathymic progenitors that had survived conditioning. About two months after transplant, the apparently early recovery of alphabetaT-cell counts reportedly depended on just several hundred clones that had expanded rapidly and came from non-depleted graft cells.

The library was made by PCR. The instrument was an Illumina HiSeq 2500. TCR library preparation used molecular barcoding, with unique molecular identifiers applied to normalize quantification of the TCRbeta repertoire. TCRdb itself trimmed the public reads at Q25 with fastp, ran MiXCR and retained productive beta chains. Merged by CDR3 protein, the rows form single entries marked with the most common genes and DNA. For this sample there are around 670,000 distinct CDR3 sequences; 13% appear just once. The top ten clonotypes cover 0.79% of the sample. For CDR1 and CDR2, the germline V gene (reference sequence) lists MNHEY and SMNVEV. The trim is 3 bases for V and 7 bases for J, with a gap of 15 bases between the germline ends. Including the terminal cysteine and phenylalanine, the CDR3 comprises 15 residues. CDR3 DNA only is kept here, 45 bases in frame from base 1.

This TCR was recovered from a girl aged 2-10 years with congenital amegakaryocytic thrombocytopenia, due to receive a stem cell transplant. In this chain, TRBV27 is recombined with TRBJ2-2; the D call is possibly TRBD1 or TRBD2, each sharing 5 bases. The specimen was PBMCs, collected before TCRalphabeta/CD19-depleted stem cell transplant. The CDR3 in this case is CASSLGAGSNGELFF. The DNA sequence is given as TGTGCCAGCAGTTTGGGAGCAGGGTCCAACGGGGAGCTGTTTTTT.